The 20 T cell receptor beta chains presented below share a single source sample, sequenced in a study of T cells in women clearing cervical HPV infection. Libraries were prepared by immunoSEQ multiplex PCR; TCRdb keeps only in-frame clonotypes and omits some of them. This sample carries about 30,000 clones, with less than 8.5% going to the ten biggest clones. Sequenced sample: blood buffy coat. The receptor source for this set is a woman between 18 and 69 years old with a cervical HPV16 infection that either progressed to CIN3+ or cleared (not recorded which).

Remarks on this clone: The read ends 3 residues shy of where the CDR3 ends; the end is completed using the germline J gene. The V and J genes are TRBV14 and TRBJ2-7; 7 nucleotides line up with TRBD1. This CDR3 contains 16 residues. Trimming removed 0 bases from V and 4 bases from J; junction bases left unmatched: 9. CDR1 is SGHDN, CDR2 FVKESK, per germline. This chain's CDR3 is CASSQDPDRSSYEQYF. The sequenced CDR3 bases are TGTGCCAGCAGCCAAGATCCGGACAGGTCGTCGTACGAG. The full variable domain, completed using reference TRBV14 and TRBJ2-7, is EAGVTQFPSHSVIEKGQTVTLRCDPISGHDNLYWYRRVMGKEIKFLLHFVKESKQDESGMPNNRFLAERTGGTYSTLKVQPAELEDSGVYFCASSQDPDRSSYEQYFGPGTRLTVT.

Of note for this clone: The sequence runs out 3 residues before the end of the CDR3; the remainder is reconstructed from the germline J gene. The chain has TRBV2 and TRBJ1-5; D may be TRBD1 (6 bases). The V gene lost 0 bases and the J gene lost 2 bases, with 8 bases spanning the gap. The germline gives CDR1 SNHLY, CDR2 FYNNEI. The CDR3 consists of 15 residues. The CDR3 bases that were read are TGTGCCAGCAGTGAAGCAGGGGGTGGCAATCAGCCC. It is translated as CASSEAGGGNQP. The full CDR3 protein reads CASSEAGGGNQPQHF.

Details on this clone: From the germline J gene comes the end of the CDR3, since the read stops 3 residues before it. The chain employs TRBV20-1 and TRBJ2-2; D may be TRBD1 (5 bases). CDR1 and CDR2 from the germline V gene are DFQATT and SNEGSKA (reference sequence). This CDR3 is built from 13 residues. The CDR3: CSARGGPNEKLFF. CDR3 bases read: TGCAGTGCTAGAGGGGGCCCTAATGAAAAG.

About this clone: The read falls 3 residues short of the CDR3 end, and the missing part is taken from the germline J gene. This sequence joins TRBV16 and TRBJ2-3; no definite D call. Per the germline V gene, CDR1 is KGHSY and CDR2 is FQNENV. CDR3 length equals 14 residues. CDR3 DNA (partial): TGTGCCAGCAGCCAAGAATATAGCAATCAGCCG. Protein sequence: CASSQEYSNQP. The CDR3 in full is CASSQEYSNQPQYF. The whole variable domain, remainder taken from reference TRBV16 and TRBJ2-3, is GEEVAQTPKHLVRGEGQKAKLYCAPIKGHSYVFWYQQVLKNEFKFLISFQNENVFDETGMPKERFSAKCLPNSPCSLEIQATKLEDSAVYFCASSQEYSNQPQYFGPGTRLTVL.

Worth noting for this clone: The CDR3 is cut off 3 residues early in the read; its end comes from the germline J gene. Other DNA variants within this sample encode the same CDR3. The rearrangement uses TRBV5-1 and TRBJ1-3, with 9 bases aligning to TRBD1. This CDR3 has 16 residues. The ends lost 0 bases at V and 4 bases at J; junction bases unmatched: 5. The germline gives CDR1 SGHRS, CDR2 YFSETQ. CDR3 region: CASSLGTGDTGNTIYF. The part of the CDR3 DNA that was read is TGCGCCAGCAGCTTGGGGACAGGGGATACGGGAAACACC.

A note on this clone: Coverage ceases 3 residues before the CDR3 finishes, and the germline J gene fills in the end. The rearrangement links TRBV2 to TRBJ1-6, with a weak D call TRBD1 (5 bases). The CDR3 loop spans 16 amino acids. Deletions cut 2 bases from V and 9 bases from J, with 17 bases between. The germline CDR1 and CDR2 sequences are SNHLY and FYNNEI. The sequenced part of the CDR3 DNA is TGTGCCAGCAGTGAATTGGGCAGGGCAAAAGGTTCACCC. Translation gives CASSELGRAKGSP. The whole CDR3 is CASSELGRAKGSPLHF.

Note on this clone: The read halts 3 residues ahead of the CDR3 end, with the missing end drawn from the germline J gene. The chain has TRBV14 and TRBJ2-3; 7 bases are shared with TRBD2. Trimming removed 0 bases from V and 4 bases from J; junction bases left unmatched: 4. The germline CDR1 and CDR2 sequences are SGHDN and FVKESK. The CDR3 length is 15 residues. CDR3 DNA (partial): TGTGCCAGCAGCCAAGACAGGGCGGGGGCAGATACG. This translates into CASSQDRAGADT. The CDR3 reads in full as CASSQDRAGADTQYF.

Worth noting for this clone: The CDR3 end is not reached by the read, which stops 3 residues before it; the germline J gene fills it in. The rearrangement links TRBV6-1 to TRBJ2-7; 9 nucleotides align to TRBD2. The CDR3 spans 14 residues. Trimming removed 1 base from V and 4 bases from J; junction bases left unmatched: 2. CDR1 and CDR2 from the germline V gene are MNHNS and SASEGT. The part of the CDR3 DNA that was read is TGTGCCAGCAGTGAAGAGCGGGAGGCTTACGAG. This encodes CASSEEREAYE. The CDR3 in full is CASSEEREAYEQYF.

Regarding this clone: The observed sequence ends 3 residues before the CDR3 terminus, with the missing tail filled in from the germline J gene. The genes are TRBV5-4 and TRBJ1-4; TRBD1 might be the D (5 bases). With 1 base removed from V and 10 bases from J, the gap between germline ends came to 17 bases. This CDR3 has 15 amino acids. Germline CDR1 SGHNT, CDR2 YYREEE (reference sequence). CDR3 protein: CASSLSKDKGGKLFF. CDR3 bases read: TGTGCCAGCAGCTTGTCTAAGGACAAAGGAGGAAAA.

Remarks on this clone: The read falls 3 residues short of the CDR3 end, and the missing part is taken from the germline J gene. The gene calls are TRBV7-7 and TRBJ2-2, with TRBD1 as a possible D gene (5 bases). The CDR3 is 17 residues long. Trimming cost V 5 bases and J 1 base, with 17 bases left between them. Germline CDR1 SSHAT, CDR2 FNYEAQ (reference sequence). CDR3 protein: CASSDSPLRGNTGELFF. The sequenced part of the CDR3 DNA is TGTGCCAGCAGCGACTCCCCGTTAAGGGGGAACACCGGGGAG.

Comment on this clone: From the germline J gene comes the end of the CDR3, since the read stops 3 residues before it. V usage is TRBV20-1 and J usage is TRBJ2-1, with a possible D match to TRBD1 (6 bases). Trimming left V 6 bases short and J 4 bases short, with 16 bases between. CDR1 is DFQATT and CDR2 is SNEGSKA in the germline V gene (reference sequence). The length of the CDR3 is 14 residues. The CDR3 sequence is CSASGQRVYNEQFF. The CDR3 bases that were read are TGCAGTGCCAGCGGACAGAGAGTTTACAATGAG.

Comments on this clone: Sequencing ends 3 residues short of the CDR3 end; the germline J gene provides the rest. The chain links TRBV5-1 to TRBJ2-1; 10 bases map to TRBD1. The germline V gene encodes CDR1 SGHRS and CDR2 YFSETQ. The CDR3 runs 13 residues. V shed 3 bases, J shed 6 bases, and the junction held 0 bases outside the gene matches. The CDR3 loop reads CASSWTGGNEQFF. The CDR3 bases that were read are TGCGCCAGCAGCTGGACAGGGGGCAATGAG.

In the case of this clone: Read sequence stops 3 residues before the CDR3 end, and the germline J gene provides the missing end. The gene calls are TRBV11-1 and TRBJ2-1; perhaps TRBD2 as D (6 bases). The CDR3 sequence is 13 residues long. The V and J ends lost 4 bases and 4 bases respectively, with 8 bases between them. Germline assignment: CDR1 SGHAT and CDR2 FQDESV (reference sequence). The part of the CDR3 DNA that was read is TGTGCCAGCAGCTCCGGGGGATACAATGAG. Translation: CASSSGGYNE. The CDR3 in full is CASSSGGYNEQFF.

Turning to this clone: The read gets to within 3 residues of the CDR3 end, and the germline J gene fills in the rest. The chain carries TRBV6-1 and TRBJ1-5; a weak D match, TRBD1 (5 bases). V lost 3 bases and J 7 bases, leaving 16 bases between the germline ends. Germline V gene sequence: CDR1 MNHNS, CDR2 SASEGT. The CDR3 is 15 residues long. CDR3: CASSDEGPNGQPQHF. The sequenced part of the CDR3 DNA is TGTGCCAGCAGTGATGAGGGGCCTAATGGACAGCCC.

Comments on this clone: The CDR3 goes on 3 residues after the read ends, and that part is filled in from the germline J gene. The gene calls are TRBV27 and TRBJ2-3; D ambiguous. Trimming stripped 5 bases from V and 1 base from J, with 13 bases between. Germline CDR1 MNHEY, CDR2 SMNVEV (reference sequence). The CDR3 has 15 amino acids. The CDR3 reads CASSPFSYRTDTQYF. The sequenced CDR3 bases are TGTGCCAGCAGTCCCTTTTCCTATCGCACAGATACG.

On this clone itself: The read ends 3 residues before the CDR3 terminus; that terminus is restored from the germline J gene. This chain links TRBV19 with TRBJ2-7, with a weak D call TRBD2 (5 bases). The CDR3 covers 13 residues. The V gene lost 4 bases and the J gene lost 4 bases, with 11 bases spanning the gap. CDR1 LNHDA and CDR2 SQIVND come from the germline V gene (reference sequence). The CDR3 bases that were read are TGTGCCAGTAGTACCGAGGGTGGTTACGAG. Translating gives CASSTEGGYE. The entire CDR3 reads CASSTEGGYEQYF.

CDR3 bases read: TGTGCCAGCAGCACCGGCGAG. This translates into CASSTGE. The CDR3, in full, reads CASSTGEQYF. V usage is TRBV11-2 and J usage is TRBJ2-7; D gene uncertain. Read sequence stops 3 residues before the CDR3 end, and the germline J gene provides the missing end. V was clipped by 5 bases and J by 6 bases, with 5 bases between them. CDR3 size: 10 residues. CDR1 SGHAT and CDR2 FQNNGV come from the germline V gene.

Concerning this clone: The read finishes 3 residues shy of the CDR3 end, and the germline J gene is used to complete it. This chain connects TRBV2 to TRBJ2-2; TRBD1 aligns across 7 bases. The germline V gene encodes CDR1 SNHLY and CDR2 FYNNEI. Unmatched junction bases numbered 7, after V lost 6 bases and J lost 6 bases. The CDR3 is made up of 14 amino acids. This CDR3 is CASRDTGESGELFF. CDR3 DNA (partial): TGTGCCAGCAGGGATACAGGGGAGTCCGGGGAG.

Details on this clone: The CDR3 goes on 3 residues after the read ends, and that part is filled in from the germline J gene. V gene TRBV20-1 combines with J gene TRBJ2-1; tentatively, D is TRBD2 (6 bases). The V end lost 4 bases, the J end lost 7 bases, and 20 bases lay between the germline ends. CDR1 is DFQATT and CDR2 is SNEGSKA in the germline V gene (reference sequence). This CDR3 has 15 amino acids. CDR3 residues: CSATRAELAGNEQFF. CDR3 DNA, as far as it was read: TGCAGTGCTACTAGGGCGGAACTCGCGGGGAATGAG.

About this clone: The read falls 3 residues short of the CDR3 end, and the missing part is taken from the germline J gene. V gene TRBV5-4 combines with J gene TRBJ2-7, with a weak D call TRBD1 (6 bases). The V end was cut by 2 bases, the J end by 3 bases, with 9 bases between. Germline CDR1 reads SGHNT; CDR2 reads YYREEE (reference sequence). The CDR3 runs to 13 residues. The CDR3 sequence is CASSFGQRYEQYF. The CDR3 bases that were read are TGTGCCAGCAGCTTTGGACAGCGCTACGAG.